A selection of T cell receptor beta chains follows, all from one sample in a study of blood T cell repertoires in COVID-19. Repertoires were generated with immunoSEQ multiplex PCR, while TCRdb's copy carries only in-frame clones and drops some. The data hold fewer than 250,000 clones, with around 85% observed a single time. Sample: peripheral blood. The receptors here all came from a woman in her 70s with acute or convalescent COVID-19. Both conserved end residues are part of each CDR3. Each record gives: V gene, J gene, D gene, clone size, CDR3 protein, CDR3 DNA. A D gene is named only where the DNA matches it firmly. Only some rows state a clone size, as once, few, many or a class for expanded clones.

TRBV7-3	TRBJ2-1	TRBD2	.	CASSFLAGGNYNEQFF	TGTGCCAGCAGCTTCCTAGCGGGAGGAAATTACAATGAGCAGTTCTTC
TRBV28	TRBJ2-7	TRBD2	.	CASATTSGRGYEQYF	TGTGCCAGCGCTACTACTAGCGGGCGGGGCTACGAGCAGTACTTC
TRBV5-5	TRBJ1-4	TRBD1	.	CASSSETGRFNEKLFF	TGTGCCAGCAGCTCGGAGACAGGGCGATTTAATGAAAAACTGTTTTTT
TRBV3-1/TRBV3-2	TRBJ2-7	TRBD2	once	CASRSSGNAYEQYF	TGTGCCAGCAGGTCTAGCGGCAACGCCTACGAGCAGTACTTC
TRBV27	TRBJ1-4	TRBD1	once	CASRGTAATNEKLFF	TGTGCCAGCAGGGGGACAGCTGCAACTAATGAAAAACTGTTTTTT
TRBV6-4	TRBJ2-7	TRBD2	.	CASITSGGPYEQYF	TGTGCCAGCATAACTAGCGGTGGTCCCTACGAGCAGTACTTC
TRBV5-1	TRBJ2-7	.	.	CASSLEGVGVDEQYF	TGCGCCAGCAGCTTGGAGGGGGTTGGGGTTGACGAGCAGTACTTC
TRBV5-4	TRBJ2-5	.	.	CASSLASVEETQYF	TGTGCCAGCAGCTTGGCCTCGGTAGAAGAGACCCAGTACTTC
TRBV21-1	TRBJ2-7	.	few	CASSKQGGLREQYF	TGTGCCAGCAGCAAACAGGGGGGTCTGAGGGAGCAGTACTTC
TRBV6-1	TRBJ1-5	.	few	CASSERPQTGGNQPQHF	TGTGCCAGCAGTGAAAGGCCCCAGACGGGTGGGAATCAGCCCCAGCATTTT
TRBV5-4	TRBJ1-3	.	once	CASRTVPGNTIYF	TGTGCCAGCAGGACAGTGCCTGGAAACACCATATATTTT
TRBV5-4	TRBJ1-1	.	.	CASSPRGSPMNTEAFF	TGTGCCAGCAGCCCGAGAGGGAGTCCCATGAACACTGAAGCTTTCTTT
TRBV28	TRBJ2-1	TRBD1	.	CASSWAGTGGFNEQFF	TGTGCCAGCAGTTGGGCCGGGACAGGGGGCTTCAATGAGCAGTTCTTC
TRBV7-9	TRBJ2-3	.	.	CASSLAHPTGDTQYF	TGTGCCAGCAGCTTGGCCCACCCCACAGGAGATACGCAGTATTTT
TRBV24-1	TRBJ2-1	TRBD2	.	CATSDFGTSGRNEQFF	TGTGCCACCAGTGATTTTGGGACTAGCGGGAGGAATGAGCAGTTCTTC
TRBV3-1/TRBV3-2	TRBJ1-4	TRBD1	.	CASSRLTGTGGEKLFF	TGTGCCAGCAGCCGCTTAACTGGGACAGGGGGTGAAAAACTGTTTTTT
TRBV6-6	TRBJ1-6	TRBD1	.	CASRPGGQSNSPLHF	TGTGCCAGCAGACCCGGGGGACAGAGTAATTCACCCCTCCACTTT
TRBV7-9	TRBJ2-1	TRBD1	.	CASSFRDRGRLSYNEQFF	TGTGCCAGCAGCTTCCGAGACAGGGGTCGGCTCTCCTACAATGAGCAGTTCTTC
TRBV5-1	TRBJ2-7	.	.	CASSLVGYEQYF	TGCGCCAGCAGCTTGGTCGGCTACGAGCAGTACTTC
TRBV7-3	TRBJ2-1	TRBD2	.	CASSSGGAGGGNNEQFF	TGTGCCAGCAGCTCTGGAGGGGCGGGAGGCGGAAACAATGAGCAGTTCTTC
TRBV9	TRBJ2-5	TRBD1	.	CASSLNPGQGETQYF	TGTGCCAGCAGCCTTAACCCGGGACAGGGGGAGACCCAGTACTTC